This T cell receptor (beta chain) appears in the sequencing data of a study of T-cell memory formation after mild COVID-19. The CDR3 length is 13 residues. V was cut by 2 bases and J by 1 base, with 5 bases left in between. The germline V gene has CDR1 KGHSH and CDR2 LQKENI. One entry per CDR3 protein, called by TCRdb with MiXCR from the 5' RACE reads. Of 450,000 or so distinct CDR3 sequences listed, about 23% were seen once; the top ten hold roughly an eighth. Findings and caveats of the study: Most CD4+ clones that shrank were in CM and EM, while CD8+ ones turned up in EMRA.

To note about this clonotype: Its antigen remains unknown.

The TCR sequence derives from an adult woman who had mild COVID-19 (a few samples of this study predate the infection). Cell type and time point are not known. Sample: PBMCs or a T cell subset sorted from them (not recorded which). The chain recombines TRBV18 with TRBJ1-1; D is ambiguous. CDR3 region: CASSPGTNTEAFF. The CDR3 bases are TGTGCCAGCTCACCAGGTACGAACACTGAAGCTTTCTTT.